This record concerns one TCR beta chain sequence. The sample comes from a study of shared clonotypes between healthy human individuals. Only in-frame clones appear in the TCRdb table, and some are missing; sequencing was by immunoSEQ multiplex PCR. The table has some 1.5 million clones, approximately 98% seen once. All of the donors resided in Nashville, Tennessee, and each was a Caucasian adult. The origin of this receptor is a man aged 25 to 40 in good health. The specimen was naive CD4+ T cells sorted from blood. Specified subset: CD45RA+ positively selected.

The CDR3 DNA follows: TGTGCCAGTAGGCGGGAGTTAGCCGGGGAGCTGTTTTTT. This encodes CASRRELAGELFF. The rearrangement uses TRBV19 and TRBJ2-2; 7 nucleotides agree with TRBD2. V gave up 6 bases and J gave up 6 bases; unmatched junction bases: 4. This CDR3 contains 13 residues. Looked up from germline, CDR1 is LNHDA and CDR2 is SQIVND (reference sequence).